The 9 T cell receptor beta chains given below trace back to one sample, sequenced in a study of T cell responses to AZD1222 COVID-19 vaccine. Clones were sequenced by immunoSEQ multiplex PCR, and TCRdb holds only the in-frame ones, with some missing. The table includes over 150,000 clones, around 90% detected once. The sequencing here drew on peripheral blood, taken on day 0 of MenACWY control vaccination. These receptors came from an adult in good health.

This rearrangement joins TRBV2 to TRBJ1-4, with 8 nucleotides matching TRBD1. The CDR3 loop spans 14 amino acids. The trim removed 6 bases at V and 3 bases at J, leaving 3 bases unmatched. From germline, CDR1 is SNHLY and CDR2 FYNNEI. The CDR3 bases are TGTGCCAGCAGGGCGGACAGGGCTAATGAAAAACTGTTTTTT. Translated, it gives CASRADRANEKLFF.

The genes are TRBV15 and TRBJ2-3; 13 bases match TRBD2. The J segment lost 3 bases and the V segment lost 2 bases, leaving 5 bases of the junction unmatched. The CDR3 extends over 17 amino acids. Germline lookup yields CDR1 LNHNV and CDR2 YYDKDF (reference sequence). CDR3 in amino acids: CATSRTRTSGRTDTQYF. The CDR3 DNA reads TGTGCCACCAGCAGAACCCGGACTAGCGGGAGAACAGATACGCAGTATTTT.

The CDR3 coding sequence is TGTGCCAGCAGTGAAAGTAGGACAACTAATGAAAAACTGTTTTTT. It encodes CASSESRTTNEKLFF. The rearrangement uses TRBV6-1 and TRBJ1-4; D is unclear. V lost 2 bases and J lost 0, with 7 bases in between. The CDR3 extends over 15 amino acids. Germline CDR1 reads MNHNS; CDR2 reads SASEGT.

A single count supports this clone. The rearrangement joins TRBV30 to TRBJ2-3, with D maybe TRBD1 (5 bases). The CDR3 spans 16 residues. V lost 3 bases, J lost 0 bases, and 16 bases lay in between. Per germline, CDR1 GTSNPN and CDR2 SVGIG (reference sequence). The DNA for the CDR3 is TGTGCCTGGAGCCGTCCTAGGGGCGGCAGCACAGATACGCAGTATTTT. It translates to CAWSRPRGGSTDTQYF.

This chain connects TRBV5-6 to TRBJ2-7; D may be TRBD2 (5 bases). CDR3 length: 15 amino acids. Germline lookup yields CDR1 SGHDT and CDR2 YYEEEE. The germline V and J ends were trimmed by 1 base and 1 base, with 12 bases remaining between them. In DNA form, the CDR3 reads TGTGCCAGCAGCTTGAGTCCGGGATGGTCCTACGAGCAGTACTTC. It yields the protein CASSLSPGWSYEQYF.

V usage is TRBV14 and J usage is TRBJ1-1, with D perhaps matching TRBD1 (6 bases). Germline loops: CDR1 SGHDN, CDR2 FVKESK. This CDR3 comprises 13 residues. Trimming left V 4 bases short and J 4 bases short, with 10 bases between. Written as DNA, the CDR3 is TGTGCCAGCAGCCGCGGACAGCTCACTGAAGCTTTCTTT. Amino acid sequence: CASSRGQLTEAFF.

V and J are TRBV30 and TRBJ1-6, with a possible D match to TRBD1 (5 bases). Germline V gene sequence: CDR1 GTSNPN, CDR2 SVGIG (reference sequence). V was trimmed by 7 bases and J by 5 bases, leaving 21 bases between them. CDR3 length: 16 amino acids. This CDR3 is CAFLQGSPLNNSPLHF. As DNA, the CDR3 is TGTGCCTTTCTCCAGGGATCCCCCCTTAATAATTCACCCCTCCACTTT.

The chain employs TRBV4-3 and TRBJ2-3; 11 nucleotides match TRBD2. This CDR3 region has 18 residues. The trim removed 1 base at V and 5 bases at J, leaving 11 bases unmatched. The germline CDR1 and CDR2 sequences are LGHNA and YSLEER. The CDR3 DNA is TGCGCCAGCAGCCAAGGGGTGTTACTAGCGGGAGTGCAAGATACGCAGTATTTT. Its protein product is CASSQGVLLAGVQDTQYF.

V usage is TRBV18 and J usage is TRBJ2-7; D is uncertain. Germline V gives CDR1 KGHSH, CDR2 LQKENI. CDR3 length: 15 residues. Deletions cut 1 base from V and 2 bases from J, with 12 bases between. The CDR3: CASSPRTAETYEQYF. The CDR3 coding sequence is TGTGCCAGCTCACCACGGACGGCGGAGACCTACGAGCAGTACTTC.